The clone carrying this T cell receptor beta chain was counted once. Its antigen is not identified. This specimen belongs to a study of OX40 agonist ivuxolimab in advanced cancers. In the study overall: The patients received ivuxolimab by intravenous route every 2 weeks at 0.01 to 10 mg/kg. Having had anti-PD-1, anti-PD-L1 or anti-CTLA-4 therapy before was allowed, and under 50% had some. Partial responses occurred in three patients (one hepatocellular carcinoma, two cutaneous melanoma). Broader study findings: Average numbers of expanded clones were greater in CD8+ T cells than in CD4+.

CDR1 MGHDK and CDR2 SYGVNS come from the germline V gene. Losses at the gene ends were 8 bases for V and 4 bases for J; bases not matched to a gene: 6. This CDR3 comprises 13 residues. The repertoire was sequenced with immunoSEQ multiplex PCR; TCRdb's copy has only in-frame clones and lacks some. The sample contains 60,000 to 85,000 clones, roughly 80% of which appear only once. The clonotype was recovered from an adult with an advanced solid tumor such as melanoma, head and neck, liver or kidney cancer. Sequenced here: CD4+ or CD8+ T cells sorted from blood, sampled in a trial of the OX40 agonist ivuxolimab. The chain carries TRBV25-1 and TRBJ2-5; 8 bases match TRBD1. CDR3 sequence reads: CASARGTGETQYF. CDR3 sequence (DNA): TGTGCCAGCGCTCGAGGGACAGGAGAGACCCAGTACTTC.